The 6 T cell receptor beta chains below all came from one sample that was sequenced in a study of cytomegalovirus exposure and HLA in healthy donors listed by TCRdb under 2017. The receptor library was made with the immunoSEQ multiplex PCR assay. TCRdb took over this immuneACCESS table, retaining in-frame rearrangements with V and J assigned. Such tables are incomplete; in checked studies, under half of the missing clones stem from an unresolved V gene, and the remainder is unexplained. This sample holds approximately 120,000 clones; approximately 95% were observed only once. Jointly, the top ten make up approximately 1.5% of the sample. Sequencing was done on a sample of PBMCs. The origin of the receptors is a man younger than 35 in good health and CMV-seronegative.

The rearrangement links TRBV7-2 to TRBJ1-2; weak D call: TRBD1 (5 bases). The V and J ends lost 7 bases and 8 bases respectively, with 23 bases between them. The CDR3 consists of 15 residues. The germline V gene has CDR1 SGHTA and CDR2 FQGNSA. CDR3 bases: TGTGCCAGCACCCAGACCCGGCAGGGAAGGGAAGGCTACACCTTC. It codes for CASTQTRQGREGYTF.

The DNA for the CDR3 is TGTGCCAGCAGGCCTCTTACAGGGAGCGTTGGTGGTGAGCAGTTCTTC. This translates into CASRPLTGSVGGEQFF. The chain couples TRBV14 to TRBJ2-1, with D perhaps TRBD1 (6 bases). This CDR3 spans 16 amino acids. V lost 6 bases to trimming and J lost 9 bases, with 24 bases between them. Germline V gene lookup returns CDR1 SGHDN and CDR2 FVKESK.

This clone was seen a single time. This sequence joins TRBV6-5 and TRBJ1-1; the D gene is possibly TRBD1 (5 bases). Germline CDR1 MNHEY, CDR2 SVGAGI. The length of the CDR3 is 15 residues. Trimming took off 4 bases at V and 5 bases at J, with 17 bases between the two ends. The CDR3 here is CASSLYLQARTEAFF. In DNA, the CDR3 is TGTGCCAGCAGTTTATACTTACAGGCAAGGACTGAAGCTTTCTTT.

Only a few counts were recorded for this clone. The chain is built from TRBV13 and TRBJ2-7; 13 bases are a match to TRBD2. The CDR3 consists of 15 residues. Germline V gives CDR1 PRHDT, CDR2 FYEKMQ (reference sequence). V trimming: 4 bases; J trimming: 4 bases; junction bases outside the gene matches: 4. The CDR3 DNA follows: TGTGCCAGCAGCTCCAGACTAGCGGGAGGTTACGAGCAGTACTTC. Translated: CASSSRLAGGYEQYF. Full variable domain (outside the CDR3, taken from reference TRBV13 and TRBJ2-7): AAGVIQSPRHLIKEKRETATLKCYPIPRHDTVYWYQQGPGQDPQFLISFYEKMQSDKGSIPDRFSAQQFSDYHSELNMSSLELGDSALYFCASSSRLAGGYEQYFGPGTRLTVT.

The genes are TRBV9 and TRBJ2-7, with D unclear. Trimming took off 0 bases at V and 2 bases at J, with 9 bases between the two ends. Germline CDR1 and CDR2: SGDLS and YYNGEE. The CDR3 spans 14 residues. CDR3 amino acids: CASSVGFGAYEQYF. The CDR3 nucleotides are TGTGCCAGCAGCGTAGGATTCGGAGCCTACGAGCAGTACTTC.

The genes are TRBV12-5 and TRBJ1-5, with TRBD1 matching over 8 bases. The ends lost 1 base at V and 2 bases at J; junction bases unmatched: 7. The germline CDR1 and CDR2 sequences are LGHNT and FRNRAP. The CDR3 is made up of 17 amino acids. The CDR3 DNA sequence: TGTGCTAGTGGTTTGGCCCAACAGGGGGGCGGCAATCAGCCCCAGCATTTT. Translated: CASGLAQQGGGNQPQHF.